The source of this T cell receptor (beta chain) is a study of T cells in Graves' hyperthyroidism and ophthalmopathy. Study at large: Peripheral blood collection took place at initial diagnosis, before any treatment. Findings of the study overall: The model's output predicted ophthalmopathy at a median of roughly 6.9 months prior to onset. Separating ophthalmopathy from stable hyperthyroidism was achieved by a 13 V-J model.

Thyroid ultrasound, orbital computed tomography, clinical symptoms, and serum thyroxine and TRAb underpinned diagnoses. Notes on this clonotype: No antigen is known for it.

RNA transcripts were the template for amplifying TCR beta CDR3 regions. HTBI primers were employed in a first-round RT-PCR of the TCR CDR3. Each CDR3 protein is one row after TCRdb ran MiXCR on the multiplex PCR reads. The repertoire has some 800,000 distinct CDR3 sequences, approximately 40% of them found once; the top ten carry 7.5% to 9.5%. V was trimmed by 6 bases and J by 2 bases, leaving 11 bases between them. CDR1 DFQATT and CDR2 SNEGSKA come from the germline V gene (reference sequence). The CDR3 extends over 12 amino acids. The chain carries TRBV20-1 and TRBJ2-7, with D possibly matching TRBD1 (5 bases). The clonotype was recovered from a man between 18 and 29 years old with Graves' hyperthyroidism. The material sequenced was blood. This CDR3 reads CSARQFPYEQYF. CDR3 bases: TGCAGTGCCAGACAGTTCCCCTACGAGCAGTACTTC.